Each of the 25 T cell receptor beta chains below was sequenced from the same sample in a study. TCRdb reprocessed the 5' RACE reads via MiXCR and lists one record per CDR3 protein. The table has under 65,000 distinct CDR3 sequences, 28% seen once. Sequencing was carried out using tumor-infiltrating memory CD4+ T cells sorted from the breast tumor. The subset: memory CD4+ T cells, CD4+CD45RO+CD25-. The receptors here all came from a female donor with breast cancer.

This clonotype was counted ten times or more. This chain connects TRBV7-2 to TRBJ1-1; D might be TRBD1 (5 bases). V lost 4 bases, J lost 10 bases, and 16 bases lay in between. The CDR3 length is 13 residues. The V gene's germline CDR1 is SGHTA and CDR2 FQGNSA. The CDR3 DNA follows: TGTGCCAGCAGCTCATCGGTGGGGCATGTAGCTTTCTTT. Protein sequence: CASSSSVGHVAFF.

A remark on this clonotype: An end of the junction differs from the germline gene, which may be a read error. The CDR3 sequence is CASSLTRDNEQSF. The CDR3 DNA sequence: TGTGCCAGCAGTTTAACTAGGGACAATGAGCAGTCCTTC. J is TRBJ2-1 and V is TRBV12-3 or TRBV12-4, with D possibly matching TRBD1 (6 bases). This CDR3 has 13 amino acids.

This clonotype was observed a handful of times. The chain has TRBV4-3 and TRBJ2-5, with TRBD1 identical over 7 bases. Germline V gives CDR1 LGHNA, CDR2 YSLEER. V lost 7 bases, J lost 1 base, and 9 bases stayed unmatched. This CDR3 has 15 amino acids. The CDR3 loop reads CASTRDSLSQETQYF. The DNA for the CDR3 is TGCGCCAGCACCCGGGACAGTCTTTCCCAAGAGACCCAGTACTTC.

This clonotype was counted between two and nine times. This chain's CDR3 is CASSQGSRRVDTQYF. The CDR3 region has the DNA TGCGCCAGCAGCCAAGGGAGCCGAAGGGTAGATACGCAGTATTTT. The rearrangement links TRBV4-1 to TRBJ2-3; D ambiguous. V lost 1 base, J lost 5 bases, and 13 bases lay in between. This CDR3 region has 15 residues. CDR1 MGHRA and CDR2 YSYEKL come from the germline V gene.

The rearrangement uses TRBV5-1 and TRBJ2-1; TRBD1 aligns across 9 bases. The V gene's germline CDR1 is SGHRS and CDR2 YFSETQ. Trimming cost V 0 bases and J 2 bases; bases outside gene matches: 9. This CDR3 region has 18 residues. CDR3 residues: CASSLAPTGQGTYNEQFF. In DNA, the CDR3 is TGCGCCAGCAGCTTGGCCCCCACGGGACAGGGAACCTACAATGAGCAGTTCTTC.

A note on this clonotype: Compared with germline, one end of the junction differs, possibly owing to a read error. This rearrangement joins TRBV9 to TRBJ1-1, with D possibly TRBD1 on 5 matching bases. Germline CDR1 reads SGDLS; CDR2 reads YYNGEE. This CDR3 contains 14 residues. Written as DNA, the CDR3 is TGTGCCAGCAGCCCTCGGGGGATCGGCACTGAAGCTCTCTTT. Protein: CASSPRGIGTEALF.

The chain employs TRBV30 and TRBJ1-1; D unclear. CDR1 GTSNPN and CDR2 SVGIG come from the germline V gene (reference sequence). The V and J ends lost 2 bases and 4 bases respectively, with 11 bases between them. This CDR3 has 13 amino acids. This CDR3 is CAWSPSPFTEAFF. The DNA for the CDR3 is TGTGCCTGGAGTCCATCCCCTTTCACTGAAGCTTTCTTT.

The rearrangement uses TRBV7-2 and TRBJ1-2; no clear D gene. Germline V gives CDR1 SGHTA, CDR2 FQGNSA. This CDR3 spans 14 amino acids. Trimming left V 0 bases short and J 0 bases short, with 5 bases between. In DNA form, the CDR3 reads TGTGCCAGCAGCTTAGCCAGAGCTAACTATGGCTACACCTTC. Translation gives CASSLARANYGYTF.

This clonotype was found a few times. V usage is TRBV7-9 and J usage is TRBJ2-1; D perhaps matches TRBD1 (6 bases). This CDR3 has 14 amino acids. With 1 base removed from V and 10 bases from J, the gap between germline ends came to 14 bases. Germline assignment: CDR1 SEHNR and CDR2 FQNEAQ (reference sequence). CDR3 residues: CASSLDVQGREQFF. The CDR3 DNA reads TGTGCCAGCAGCTTAGATGTACAGGGCAGGGAGCAGTTCTTC. The full variable domain, rest sourced from reference TRBV7-9 and TRBJ2-1, is DTGVSQNPRHKITKRGQNVTFRCDPISEHNRLYWYRQTLGQGPEFLTYFQNEAQLEKSRLLSDRFSAERPKGSFSTLEIQRTEQGDSAMYLCASSLDVQGREQFFGPGTRLTVL.

This clonotype has just a few counts. This CDR3 reads CAISESSVGRKREAFF. CDR3 nucleotides: TGTGCCATCAGTGAGTCGTCTGTTGGCAGGAAGCGTGAAGCTTTCTTT. The chain uses TRBV10-3 and TRBJ1-1; D is uncertain. The V gene lost 0 bases and the J gene lost 7 bases, with 18 bases spanning the gap. Germline CDR1 ENHRY, CDR2 SYGVKD. CDR3 length: 16 amino acids.

About this clonotype: One end of the junction fails to match germline, which may point to a read error. J is TRBJ2-3 and V is TRBV7-2; 8 bases are shared with TRBD2. CDR1 and CDR2 from the germline V gene are SGHTA and FQGNSA. The length of the CDR3 is 17 residues. The CDR3 DNA follows: TGTGCCAGCAGCTCCGGACGGCTAGCGGGCCTTTTGCATACGCAGTACTTT. Translated: CASSSGRLAGLLHTQYF.

The J gene is TRBJ1-2, the V gene TRBV20-1, with a tentative D call TRBD1 (5 bases). Germline V gives CDR1 DFQATT, CDR2 SNEGSKA (reference sequence). This CDR3 comprises 12 residues. The CDR3 region has the DNA TGCATTGGGGCAGGGAGAGTTGGTGGCTACACCTTC. It encodes CIGAGRVGGYTF.

Within the sample, this clonotype is medium-sized. The V gene is TRBV20-1, the J gene TRBJ2-1; D gene ambiguous. This CDR3 has 12 residues. Germline V CDR1 and CDR2: DFQATT, SNEGSKA (reference sequence). V was pared by 5 bases and J by 7 bases, with 12 bases between. CDR3: CSAGSWRNEQFF. In DNA, the CDR3 is TGCAGTGCTGGATCCTGGCGGAATGAGCAGTTCTTC.

This clonotype has only a few counts. The rearrangement joins TRBV11-2 to TRBJ1-2, with no clear D. Trimming removed 3 bases from V and 8 bases from J, with 13 bases in between. From germline, CDR1 is SGHAT and CDR2 FQNNGV. This CDR3 comprises 13 residues. DNA of the CDR3: TGTGCCAGCAGCTTTCCGGGTCTCGGGGGCTACACCTTC. It is translated as CASSFPGLGGYTF.

Many counts were recorded for this clonotype. The rearrangement joins TRBV28 to TRBJ2-1, with D possibly TRBD2 on 6 matching bases. The CDR3 runs 15 residues. CDR1 is MDHEN and CDR2 is SYDVKM in the germline V gene. V lost 7 bases and J lost 5, with 18 bases in between. This CDR3 reads CASTDPGTLNNEQFF. The CDR3 DNA reads TGTGCCAGCACCGACCCAGGGACTTTGAACAATGAGCAGTTCTTC.

Note on this clonotype: Since a much larger clone is just one base distant, this may be a read error. Since no conserved phenylalanine or tryptophan closes the CDR3, a read error is the likely cause. The chain employs TRBV12-3 or TRBV12-4 and TRBJ1-2; D uncertain. The CDR3 has 14 residues. The ends were cut back, 7 bases at V and 6 bases at J, with 18 bases in the middle. In nucleotides, the CDR3 is TGTGCCAGCACCCGATTTGGACCAACGGATGGCTACACCCTC. Protein sequence: CASTRFGPTDGYTL.

The chain combines TRBV20-1 with TRBJ2-1; D not certain. V shed 3 bases and J shed 0 bases, with 15 bases lying between them. The germline CDR1 and CDR2 sequences are DFQATT and SNEGSKA (reference sequence). The CDR3 length is 16 residues. The CDR3 DNA sequence: TGCAGTGCTAGGGGCGCTGGGTCGAGCTCCTACAATGAGCAGTTCTTC. As protein: CSARGAGSSSYNEQFF.

This clonotype was seen a handful of times. The genes are TRBV20-1 and TRBJ2-3, with D possibly being TRBD2 (5 bases). The V end lost 0 bases, the J end lost 5 bases, and 15 bases lay between the germline ends. There are 15 residues in the CDR3. In germline, CDR1 is DFQATT, CDR2 SNEGSKA (reference sequence). CDR3 in amino acids: CSARDERTAGDTQYF. The CDR3 DNA sequence: TGCAGTGCTAGAGACGAGCGGACCGCAGGAGATACGCAGTATTTT.

The rearrangement links TRBV10-3 to TRBJ2-3; TRBD2 matches 7 bases. The germline gives CDR1 ENHRY, CDR2 SYGVKD. CDR3 length equals 14 residues. The J segment lost 2 bases and the V segment lost 6 bases, leaving 5 bases of the junction unmatched. The CDR3 region is CAIRNLAVTDTQYF. CDR3 nucleotide sequence: TGTGCCATCAGAAATCTAGCGGTCACAGATACGCAGTATTTT.

This clonotype was observed a few times. The rearrangement links TRBV6-4 to TRBJ2-1, with D possibly TRBD2 on 5 matching bases. Trimming shortened V by 6 bases and J by 0 bases, and 15 bases separated the two germline ends. CDR1 is MRHNA and CDR2 is SNTAGT in the germline V gene. There are 16 residues in the CDR3. The CDR3 DNA follows: TGTGCCAGCAGCGGGCGAGGGTCCTTCTCCTACAATGAGCAGTTCTTC. It yields the protein CASSGRGSFSYNEQFF.

In its sample, this clonotype was seen once. CDR3 bases: TGTGCCAGCAGCCAGATGGGGGGCGGACAAGAGACCCAGTACTTC. Amino acid sequence: CASSQMGGGQETQYF. The genes are TRBV7-3 and TRBJ2-5; D tentatively reads TRBD1 or TRBD2 (6 bases each). The CDR3 totals 15 residues. Looked up from germline, CDR1 is SGHTA and CDR2 is FQGTGA. The V and J ends lost 5 bases and 2 bases respectively, with 15 bases between them.

On this clonotype itself: This CDR3 is missing its conserved last phenylalanine or tryptophan, likely due to a read error. The V gene is TRBV20-1, the J gene TRBJ2-7; possible D gene TRBD1, 6 bases. The CDR3 extends over 12 amino acids. Germline CDR1 DFQATT, CDR2 SNEGSKA (reference sequence). V shed 6 bases and J shed 3 bases, with 12 bases lying between them. The CDR3 DNA sequence: TGCAGTGCAACCCTGGACAGCTACGAGCAGTACCTC. The encoded protein is CSATLDSYEQYL.

This clonotype showed up just a few times. The V and J genes are TRBV20-1 and TRBJ2-2; D may be TRBD1 or TRBD2 (6 bases each). The CDR3 runs to 16 residues. V lost 0 bases to trimming and J lost 0 bases, with 11 bases between them. CDR1 and CDR2 (germline): DFQATT, SNEGSKA (reference sequence). The CDR3 coding sequence is TGCAGTGCTAGAGAACGCGGGACAACGAACACCGGGGAGCTGTTTTTT. It translates to CSARERGTTNTGELFF.

This clonotype was observed a few times. The V and J genes are TRBV12-3 or TRBV12-4 and TRBJ1-1, with a possible D match to TRBD1 (5 bases). Deletions cut 4 bases from V and 11 bases from J, with 23 bases between. The CDR3 runs 15 residues. CDR3 nucleotide sequence: TGTGCCAGCAGTTCCCGGGGGGAGGGGTTACGGCGGGCTTTCTTT. This translates into CASSSRGEGLRRAFF.

This clonotype was seen more than once but under ten times. The CDR3 nucleotides are TGTGCCAGCAGTCAAGGGGGCTCGTACTTGACTGAAGCTTTCTTT. Translating it yields CASSQGGSYLTEAFF. The chain couples TRBV12-3 or TRBV12-4 to TRBJ1-1; 7 positions match TRBD1. The CDR3 is 15 amino acids. V dropped 5 bases and J dropped 5; count of bases not matched to a gene: 11.